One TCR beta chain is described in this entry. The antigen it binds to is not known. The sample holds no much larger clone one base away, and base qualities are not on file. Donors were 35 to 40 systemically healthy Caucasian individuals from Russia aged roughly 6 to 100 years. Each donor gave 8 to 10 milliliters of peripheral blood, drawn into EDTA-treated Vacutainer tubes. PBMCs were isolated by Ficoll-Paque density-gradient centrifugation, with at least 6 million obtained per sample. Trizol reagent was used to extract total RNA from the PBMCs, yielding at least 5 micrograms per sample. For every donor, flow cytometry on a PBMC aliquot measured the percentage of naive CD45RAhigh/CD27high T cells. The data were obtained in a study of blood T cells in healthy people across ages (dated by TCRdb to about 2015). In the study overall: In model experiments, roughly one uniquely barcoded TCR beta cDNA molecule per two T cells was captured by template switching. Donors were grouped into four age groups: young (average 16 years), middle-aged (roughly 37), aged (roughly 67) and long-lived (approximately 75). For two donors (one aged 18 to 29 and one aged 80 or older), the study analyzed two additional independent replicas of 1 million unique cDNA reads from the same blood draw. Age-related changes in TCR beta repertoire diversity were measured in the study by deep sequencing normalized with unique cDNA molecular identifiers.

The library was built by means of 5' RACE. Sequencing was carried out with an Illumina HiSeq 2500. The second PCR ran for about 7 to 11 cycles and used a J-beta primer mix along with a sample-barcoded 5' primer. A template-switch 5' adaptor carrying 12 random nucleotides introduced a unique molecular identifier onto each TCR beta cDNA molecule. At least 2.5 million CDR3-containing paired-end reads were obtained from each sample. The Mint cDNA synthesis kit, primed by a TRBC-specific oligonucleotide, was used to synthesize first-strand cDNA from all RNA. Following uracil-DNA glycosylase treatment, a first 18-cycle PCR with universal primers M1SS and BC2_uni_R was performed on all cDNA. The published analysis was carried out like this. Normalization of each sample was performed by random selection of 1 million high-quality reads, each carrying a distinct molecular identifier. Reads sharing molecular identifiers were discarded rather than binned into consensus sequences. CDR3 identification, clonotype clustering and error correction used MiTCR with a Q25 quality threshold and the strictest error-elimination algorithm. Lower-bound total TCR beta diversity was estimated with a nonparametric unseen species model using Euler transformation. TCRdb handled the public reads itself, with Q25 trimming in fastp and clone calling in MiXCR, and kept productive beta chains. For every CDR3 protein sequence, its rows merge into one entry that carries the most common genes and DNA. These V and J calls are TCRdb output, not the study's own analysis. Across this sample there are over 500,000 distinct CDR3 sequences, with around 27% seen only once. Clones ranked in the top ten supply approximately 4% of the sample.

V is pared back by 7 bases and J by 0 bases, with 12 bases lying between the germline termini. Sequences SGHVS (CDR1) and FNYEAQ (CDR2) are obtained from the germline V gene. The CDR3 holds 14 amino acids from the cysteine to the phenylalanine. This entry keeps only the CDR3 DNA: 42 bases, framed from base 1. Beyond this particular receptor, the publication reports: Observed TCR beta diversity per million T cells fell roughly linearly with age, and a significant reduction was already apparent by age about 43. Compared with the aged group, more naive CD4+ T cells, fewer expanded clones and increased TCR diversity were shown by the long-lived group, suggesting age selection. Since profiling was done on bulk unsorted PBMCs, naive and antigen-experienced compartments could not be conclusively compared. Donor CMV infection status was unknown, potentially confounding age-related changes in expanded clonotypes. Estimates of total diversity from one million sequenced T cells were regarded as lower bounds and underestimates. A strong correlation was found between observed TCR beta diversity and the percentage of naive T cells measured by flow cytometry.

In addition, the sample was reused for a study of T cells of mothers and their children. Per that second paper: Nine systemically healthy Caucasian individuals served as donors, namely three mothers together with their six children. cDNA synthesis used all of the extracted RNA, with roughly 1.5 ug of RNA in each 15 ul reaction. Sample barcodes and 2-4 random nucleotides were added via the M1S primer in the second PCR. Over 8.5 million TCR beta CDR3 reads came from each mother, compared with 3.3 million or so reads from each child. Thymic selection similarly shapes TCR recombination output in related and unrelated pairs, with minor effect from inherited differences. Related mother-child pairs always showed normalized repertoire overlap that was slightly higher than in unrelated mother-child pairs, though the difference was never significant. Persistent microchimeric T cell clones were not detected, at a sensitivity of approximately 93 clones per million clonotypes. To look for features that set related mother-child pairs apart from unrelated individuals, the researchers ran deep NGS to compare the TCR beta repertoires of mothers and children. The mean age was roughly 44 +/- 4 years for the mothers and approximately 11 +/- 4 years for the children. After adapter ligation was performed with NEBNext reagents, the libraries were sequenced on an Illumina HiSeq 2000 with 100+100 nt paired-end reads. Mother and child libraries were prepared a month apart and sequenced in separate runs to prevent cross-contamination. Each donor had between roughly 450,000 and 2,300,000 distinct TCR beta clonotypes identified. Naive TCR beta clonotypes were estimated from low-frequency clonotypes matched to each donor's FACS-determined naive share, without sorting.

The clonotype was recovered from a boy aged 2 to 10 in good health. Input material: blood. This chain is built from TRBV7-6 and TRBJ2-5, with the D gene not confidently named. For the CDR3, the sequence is CASTNSRYQETQYF. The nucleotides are TGTGCCAGCACCAACTCTAGGTACCAAGAGACCCAGTACTTC.